This T cell receptor (beta chain) was retrieved from a study of CD8+ T cells in alopecia areata. The V segment lost 3 bases and the J segment 1 base; nucleotides outside the gene matches: 6. The CDR3 loop spans 16 amino acids. Germline V gene data show CDR1 as SGHTA and CDR2 as FQGNSA. The study team obtained lesional scalp punch biopsies and peripheral blood from alopecia areata patients. Note on this clone: The antigen is unknown.

Whole-study findings and limits: Normal scalp showed lower clonality than lesional scalp, especially alopecia totalis/universalis. With patients, TCR sharing proved less clear than in mice, a difference possibly related to HLA.

TCR sequencing used cDNA made by reverse transcription of extracted RNA. Assay: immunoSEQ multiplex PCR; the TCRdb copy retains only in-frame clones and omits some. Of about 23,000 clones listed, about 50% were seen once; the top ten hold around a third. Sequencing input: NKG2D-high CD8+ T cells sorted from blood. The sequence was collected from a human donor with alopecia areata. The rearrangement uses TRBV7-2 and TRBJ2-5; TRBD2 agrees at 9 bases. The DNA for the CDR3 is TGTGCCAGCAGCTTTTGGCTAGCGGGGCTCCAAGAGACCCAGTACTTC. Its protein product is CASSFWLAGLQETQYF.